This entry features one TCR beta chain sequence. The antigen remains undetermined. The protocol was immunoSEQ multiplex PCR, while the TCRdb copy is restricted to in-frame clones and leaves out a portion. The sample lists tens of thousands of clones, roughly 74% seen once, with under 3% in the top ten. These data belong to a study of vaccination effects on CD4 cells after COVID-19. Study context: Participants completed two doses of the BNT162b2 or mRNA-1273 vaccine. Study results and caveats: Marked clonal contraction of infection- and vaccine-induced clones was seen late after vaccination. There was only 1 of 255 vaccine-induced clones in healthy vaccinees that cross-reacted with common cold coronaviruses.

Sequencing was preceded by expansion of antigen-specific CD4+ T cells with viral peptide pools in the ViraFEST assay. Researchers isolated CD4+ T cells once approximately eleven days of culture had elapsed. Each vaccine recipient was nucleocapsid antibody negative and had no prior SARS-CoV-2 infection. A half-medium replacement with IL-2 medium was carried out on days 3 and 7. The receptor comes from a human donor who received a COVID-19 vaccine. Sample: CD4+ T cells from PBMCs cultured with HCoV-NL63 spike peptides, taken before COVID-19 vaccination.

The CDR3 DNA reads TGTGCCAGCAGACTGCTATCTGACCTGAACTATGGCTACACCTTC. This translates into CASRLLSDLNYGYTF. The rearrangement uses TRBV28 and TRBJ1-2; D gene uncertain. The germline V gene encodes CDR1 MDHEN and CDR2 SYDVKM. CDR3 length: 15 amino acids. V dropped 6 bases and J dropped 2 bases, with 16 bases sitting between them.